The 4 T cell receptor beta chains in this list originate from one sample, sequenced in a study of blood T cells in healthy people across ages. Primed by a sample-barcoded 5' primer and a J-beta primer mix, a second PCR proceeded for about 6 to 11 cycles. A single record per CDR3 protein comes from TCRdb applying MiXCR to the 5' RACE reads. This repertoire shows roughly 1.5 million distinct CDR3 sequences, approximately 43% found once; its top ten account for about 4.1%. Sequencing was carried out using blood. The receptors come from a woman aged 18 to 35 in good health.

The CDR3 protein is CASSPGGTNIQYF. The CDR3 nucleotides read TGTGCCAGCAGCCCAGGAGGGACGAACATTCAGTACTTC. This chain links TRBV3-1 with TRBJ2-7, with D possibly TRBD2 on 6 matching bases. TRBJ2-4 matches the DNA end more closely, so the J call is doubtful. Per germline, CDR1 LGHDT and CDR2 YNNKEL (reference sequence). The CDR3 has 13 residues.

Only one count was recorded for this clonotype. The chain has TRBV20-1 and TRBJ1-1, with unresolved D. V was clipped by 3 bases and J by 0 bases, with 11 bases between them. From germline, CDR1 is DFQATT and CDR2 SNEGSKA (reference sequence). The CDR3 has 14 amino acids. The CDR3 sequence: CSARGRNMNTEAFF. CDR3 nucleotide sequence: TGCAGTGCTAGGGGTAGAAATATGAACACTGAAGCTTTCTTT.

The CDR3 sequence: CSASSRGLSEQYF. DNA of the CDR3: TGCAGTGCTAGTTCCAGGGGGCTAAGCGAGCAGTACTTC. The J gene is TRBJ2-4, the V gene TRBV20-1; 8 positions match TRBD1. Near its end, the DNA agrees better with TRBJ2-7, so the J call may be wrong. Germline V gene sequence: CDR1 DFQATT, CDR2 SNEGSKA (reference sequence). The CDR3 has 13 amino acids.

This clonotype was detected only a few times. The chain has TRBV27 and TRBJ1-6, with D maybe TRBD1 (6 bases). V dropped 5 bases and J dropped 8 bases, with 16 bases sitting between them. Germline CDR1 MNHEY, CDR2 SMNVEV (reference sequence). The CDR3 has 15 residues. The CDR3, as DNA: TGTGCCAGCAGTCTTCACAGGGATTCAGATTCACCCCTCCACTTT. It specifies CASSLHRDSDSPLHF.